The present entry profiles one T cell receptor beta chain with its context. Measured with immunoSEQ multiplex PCR; TCRdb has only the in-frame clones, and not every one. The table lists more than 11,000 clones, 87% of them singletons, with approximately 4% in the top ten. This record comes from a study of T cell repertoires in ileal Crohn's disease. Germline CDR1 LGHNA, CDR2 YNFKEQ. There are 15 residues in the CDR3. V was cut by 3 bases and J by 8 bases, with 14 bases left in between. The chain joins TRBV4-2 to TRBJ1-6; maybe TRBD1 (5 bases). The sequenced sample consisted of ileal tissue. The receptor comes from an adult with Crohn's disease. The CDR3 loop is CASSQEGRADSPLHF. As DNA, the CDR3 is TGTGCCAGCAGCCAGGAAGGCAGGGCTGATTCACCCCTCCACTTT.